Following are 29 T cell receptor beta chains from one sample sequenced in a study of technical replicates of blood from a few donors. Sequenced by immunoSEQ multiplex PCR; TCRdb stores in-frame clones only, minus some. The sample lists approximately 78,000 clones, around 95% occurring once. The sequencing sample was made of T cells isolated from PBMCs. The receptors were gathered from a human donor in good health.

The rearrangement links TRBV4-1 to TRBJ1-4; D not resolved. Looked up from germline, CDR1 is MGHRA and CDR2 is YSYEKL. The CDR3 has 13 residues. V was pared by 4 bases and J by 5 bases, with 8 bases between. CDR3: CASSPGTNEKLFF. In DNA form, the CDR3 reads TGCGCCAGCAGCCCGGGAACGAATGAAAAACTGTTTTTT.

The sample holds one count of this clone. The V gene is TRBV7-6, the J gene TRBJ1-2, with TRBD1 as a possible D gene (5 bases). V gave up 8 bases and J gave up 4 bases, with 14 bases separating them. CDR3 length equals 13 residues. Germline V lookup: CDR1 SGHVS, CDR2 FNYEAQ. CDR3 nucleotide sequence: TGTGCCAGCGGGGCGGCCCCGGGCTATGGCTACACCTTC. Its protein product is CASGAAPGYGYTF.

The chain employs TRBV6-1 and TRBJ2-3, with D perhaps matching TRBD2 (5 bases). V gave up 6 bases and J gave up 3 bases, with 10 bases separating them. CDR3 length: 13 residues. Germline CDR1 MNHNS, CDR2 SASEGT. DNA for the CDR3: TGTGCCAGCAGGGACGGCGGGACAGATACGCAGTATTTT. This gives the protein CASRDGGTDTQYF.

This clone was observed a few times. The chain recombines TRBV9 with TRBJ1-1; no reliable D call. V was trimmed by 4 bases and J by 0 bases, leaving 7 bases between them. Germline loops: CDR1 SGDLS, CDR2 YYNGEE. The CDR3 contains 13 residues. CDR3 sequence: CASSLRMNTEAFF. The DNA for the CDR3 is TGTGCCAGCAGCCTTAGAATGAACACTGAAGCTTTCTTT.

This clone has just one count. The J gene is TRBJ1-4, the V gene TRBV9, with 7 bases that match TRBD1. The CDR3 is 13 residues long. Looked up from germline, CDR1 is SGDLS and CDR2 is YYNGEE. V lost 9 bases, J lost 8 bases, and 10 bases stayed unmatched. Written as DNA, the CDR3 is TGTGCCACAAACAGGGGTCCGGGGGAAAAACTGTTTTTT. Its protein product is CATNRGPGEKLFF.

V is TRBV4-1 and J is TRBJ2-7, with 9 bases identical to TRBD1. Looked up from germline, CDR1 is MGHRA and CDR2 is YSYEKL. J gave up 3 bases and V 3 bases, and 9 bases lay outside the gene matches. CDR3 size: 16 residues. The CDR3 loop is CASSHRGQGGFYEQYF. As DNA, the CDR3 is TGCGCCAGCAGCCATAGGGGACAGGGAGGTTTCTACGAGCAGTACTTC.

For the CDR3, the DNA is TGTGCCAGCAGCTCCGGGAGTAACGTCTACGAGCAGTACTTC. Its translation is CASSSGSNVYEQYF. This rearrangement joins TRBV7-6 to TRBJ2-7, with D possibly TRBD2 on 6 matching bases. Germline values: CDR1 SGHVS, CDR2 FNYEAQ. V shed 4 bases and J shed 3 bases, with 13 bases lying between them. The CDR3 consists of 14 residues.

The J gene is TRBJ2-7, the V gene TRBV7-8; 10 positions match TRBD2. This CDR3 contains 16 residues. Germline V CDR1 and CDR2: SGHVS, FQNEAQ. With V trimmed by 0 bases and J by 3 bases, 5 bases remained unmatched. CDR3 in amino acids: CASSLALSGRNYEQYF. The CDR3 DNA reads as TGTGCCAGCAGCTTAGCCCTTAGCGGGAGGAACTACGAGCAGTACTTC.

In this sample, this clone turned up a few times. The rearrangement links TRBV19 to TRBJ1-5; weak D call: TRBD1 (6 bases). Germline V gene data show CDR1 as LNHDA and CDR2 as SQIVND (reference sequence). Deletions cut 3 bases from V and 3 bases from J, with 24 bases between. This CDR3 has 19 amino acids. DNA of the CDR3: TGTGCCAGTAGTATTGACAGGTTGGAGTTTTCGGGCCCCAATCAGCCCCAGCATTTT. Translation: CASSIDRLEFSGPNQPQHF.

This chain connects TRBV10-3 to TRBJ2-1, with 10 bases fitting TRBD2. From germline, CDR1 is ENHRY and CDR2 SYGVKD. V shed 7 bases, J shed 8 bases, and the junction held 11 bases outside the gene matches. CDR3 size: 15 residues. The DNA of the CDR3 is TGTGCCATCAAAACGAGCGGGGGGGCATTCGATGAGCAGTTCTTC. Encoded protein: CAIKTSGGAFDEQFF.

This rearrangement joins TRBV27 to TRBJ2-5; a weak D match, TRBD2 (7 bases). This CDR3 has 16 residues. The germline V and J ends were trimmed by 7 bases and 1 base, with 19 bases remaining between them. CDR1 is MNHEY and CDR2 is SMNVEV in the germline V gene (reference sequence). The CDR3 protein is CASKLGGAGPQETQYF. DNA for the CDR3: TGTGCCAGCAAGTTGGGGGGGGCCGGCCCCCAAGAGACCCAGTACTTC.

This rearrangement joins TRBV10-3 to TRBJ1-1, with 11 bases identical to TRBD1. The V gene's germline CDR1 is ENHRY and CDR2 SYGVKD. V lost 4 bases, J lost 8 bases, and 3 bases stayed unmatched. This CDR3 spans 13 amino acids. The CDR3 loop reads CAISVDRGREAFF. In DNA form, the CDR3 reads TGTGCCATCAGTGTGGACAGGGGGCGGGAAGCTTTCTTT.

CDR3 loop: CASSQGSFRTGTIGQYF. The CDR3 DNA sequence: TGCGCCAGCAGCCAAGGAAGTTTTCGGACAGGGACCATTGGCCAGTACTTC. The chain employs TRBV4-1 and TRBJ2-5; 8 bases agree with TRBD1. Losses at the gene ends were 1 base for V and 10 bases for J; bases not matched to a gene: 17. The CDR3 is 17 residues long. Germline lookup yields CDR1 MGHRA and CDR2 YSYEKL.

The sample holds one count of this clone. The rearrangement links TRBV6-5 to TRBJ1-4, with D possibly being TRBD1 (5 bases). The CDR3 contains 14 residues. V was trimmed by 2 bases and J by 5 bases, leaving 9 bases between them. Germline V gene data show CDR1 as MNHEY and CDR2 as SVGAGI. The CDR3 nucleotides are TGTGCCAGCAGTTACGGAGGGGTGAATGAAAAACTGTTTTTT. As protein: CASSYGGVNEKLFF.

This clone was seen a single time. Here the CDR3 reads CASSSDRVRNEQFF. The DNA of the CDR3 is TGCGCCAGCAGCTCCGACAGGGTCCGCAATGAGCAGTTCTTC. The chain uses TRBV5-1 and TRBJ2-1; TRBD1 agrees at 7 bases. CDR1 is SGHRS, CDR2 YFSETQ, per germline. Trimming took 3 bases from V and 6 from J; bases not matched to a gene: 6. This CDR3 region has 14 residues. Supplemented by reference TRBV5-1 and TRBJ2-1, the full variable domain reads KAGVTQTPRYLIKTRGQQVTLSCSPISGHRSVSWYQQTPGQGLQFLFEYFSETQRNKGNFPGRFSGRQFSNSRSEMNVSTLELGDSALYLCASSSDRVRNEQFFGPGTRLTVL.

The rearrangement joins TRBV5-1 to TRBJ2-7, with a possible D match to TRBD1 (5 bases). V was cut by 2 bases and J by 3 bases, with 24 bases left in between. CDR3 length: 18 residues. Germline-derived CDR1 and CDR2 are SGHRS and YFSETQ. The CDR3 region has the DNA TGCGCCAGCAGCTTCAGGGTACAGGCAGTCGCGAACTTCTACGAGCAGTACTTC. Its translation is CASSFRVQAVANFYEQYF.

This chain's CDR3 is CSAGTGGYTF. In DNA form, the CDR3 reads TGCAGTGCCGGGACTGGTGGCTACACCTTC. The rearrangement uses TRBV20-1 and TRBJ1-2; D might be TRBD1 (5 bases). CDR1 DFQATT and CDR2 SNEGSKA come from the germline V gene (reference sequence). The V and J ends lost 6 bases and 7 bases respectively, with 9 bases between them. The CDR3 is 10 amino acids.

The CDR3 loop reads CASSFRDQETQYF. The CDR3 bases are TGTGCCAGCAGCTTCCGGGACCAAGAGACCCAGTACTTC. The V gene is TRBV5-4, the J gene TRBJ2-5; no definite D call. The CDR3 consists of 13 residues. Trimming stripped 2 bases from V and 0 bases from J, with 5 bases between. CDR1 is SGHNT and CDR2 is YYREEE in the germline V gene (reference sequence).

The V and J genes are TRBV7-3 and TRBJ2-2; possible D gene TRBD2, 5 bases. The V end was cut by 0 bases, the J end by 7 bases, with 12 bases between. The CDR3 is 15 amino acids. Per the germline V gene, CDR1 is SGHTA and CDR2 is FQGTGA. CDR3 DNA: TGTGCCAGCAGCTTAACCTCGAGGGCGGGCGGGGAGCTGTTTTTT. Its protein product is CASSLTSRAGGELFF.

The chain couples TRBV7-6 to TRBJ2-3; D call uncertain. V was shortened by 3 bases and J by 4 bases, with 8 bases between the two germline ends. The germline CDR1 and CDR2 sequences are SGHVS and FNYEAQ. CDR3 size: 13 residues. Here the CDR3 DNA reads TGTGCCAGCAGCTTGGTCCTAGCAGATACGCAGTATTTT. Encoded protein: CASSLVLADTQYF.

The genes are TRBV5-5 and TRBJ1-6; D gene uncertain. Per the germline V gene, CDR1 is SGHKS and CDR2 is YYEKEE (reference sequence). Between the trimmed V and J ends, which lost 1 base and 6 bases, there was a span of 8 bases. The CDR3 contains 14 residues. The CDR3 reads CASSLSEVNSPLHF. The CDR3 bases are TGTGCCAGCAGCTTGAGCGAGGTTAATTCACCCCTCCACTTT.

The chain carries TRBV27 and TRBJ2-1; the match to TRBD1 covers 7 bases. Trimming cost V 5 bases and J 2 bases; bases outside gene matches: 12. Looked up from germline, CDR1 is MNHEY and CDR2 is SMNVEV (reference sequence). This CDR3 is 17 amino acids long. The CDR3 region is CASSPIMTGFPYNEQFF. The CDR3 DNA sequence: TGTGCCAGCAGTCCGATCATGACAGGGTTTCCCTACAATGAGCAGTTCTTC.

The rearrangement joins TRBV7-2 to TRBJ2-1; TRBD1 might be the D (5 bases). Looked up from germline, CDR1 is SGHTA and CDR2 is FQGNSA. This CDR3 spans 15 amino acids. The V end was cut by 5 bases, the J end by 3 bases, with 14 bases between. This CDR3 is CASSLPDSYYNEQFF. The CDR3 DNA sequence: TGTGCCAGCAGCCTACCCGACAGCTACTACAATGAGCAGTTCTTC.

The V and J genes are TRBV11-2 and TRBJ1-2; no clear D gene. CDR1 is SGHAT, CDR2 FQNNGV, per germline. The CDR3 extends over 15 amino acids. The V and J ends lost 1 base and 5 bases respectively, with 14 bases between them. CDR3 residues: CASSLVGGGGYGYTF. Written as DNA, the CDR3 is TGTGCCAGCAGCTTAGTTGGCGGCGGAGGGTATGGCTACACCTTC.

The CDR3 nucleotides are TGCGCCAGCAGCTTGATGAGTATCAACACTGAAGCTTTCTTT. It translates to CASSLMSINTEAFF. The chain couples TRBV5-1 to TRBJ1-1, with D hard to call. CDR3 length: 14 amino acids. CDR1 and CDR2 (germline): SGHRS, YFSETQ. V lost 1 base to trimming and J lost 2 bases, with 9 bases between them.

The rearrangement links TRBV4-1 to TRBJ2-2; 9 bases map to TRBD2. The length of the CDR3 is 18 residues. CDR1 is MGHRA and CDR2 is YSYEKL in the germline V gene. The J segment lost 4 bases and the V segment lost 0 bases, leaving 9 bases of the junction unmatched. DNA of the CDR3: TGCGCCAGCAGCCAAGAAAGTTGGCGGGGGGGCGTCACCGGGGAGCTGTTTTTT. This codes for CASSQESWRGGVTGELFF.

The rearrangement links TRBV18 to TRBJ1-5; possibly TRBD1 for D (6 bases). Trimming took off 3 bases at V and 1 base at J, with 13 bases between the two ends. The CDR3 consists of 16 residues. Germline CDR1 and CDR2: KGHSH and LQKENI. The CDR3 protein is CASSPASGTSNQPQHF. The CDR3 DNA follows: TGTGCCAGCTCACCTGCCTCGGGGACAAGCAATCAGCCCCAGCATTTT.

J is TRBJ2-7 and V is TRBV4-1, with D possibly matching TRBD1 (6 bases). Germline-derived CDR1 and CDR2 are MGHRA and YSYEKL. V lost 3 bases and J lost 2, with 20 bases in between. The length of the CDR3 is 17 residues. CDR3 nucleotide sequence: TGCGCCAGCAGCCATGAACCCAGGGGAAAAAGCGCCTACGAGCAGTACTTC. It codes for CASSHEPRGKSAYEQYF.

J is TRBJ2-1 and V is TRBV4-1, with D possibly matching TRBD2 (5 bases). With 0 bases removed from V and 7 bases from J, the gap between germline ends came to 7 bases. Germline V CDR1 and CDR2: MGHRA, YSYEKL. The CDR3 spans 13 residues. The chain's CDR3 is CASSQDTGNEQFF. In DNA form, the CDR3 reads TGCGCCAGCAGCCAAGATACGGGAAATGAGCAGTTCTTC.